One and the same sample provided the 24 T cell receptor beta chains below, sequenced in a study of post-analysis software for immune sequencing data. TCR beta cDNA libraries had unique molecular identifiers. TCRdb re-called the PCR reads through MiXCR, storing one row per CDR3 protein. The top ten clones hold 3% to 3.5% of a sample with around 200,000 distinct CDR3 sequences, 29% of them seen once. Antigens for these TCRs are unknown. Study results and limitations: Five TRBV segments occurring more often in patients than controls included TRBV5-6, TRBV5-1 and TRBV20-1.

Sequenced: blood. The receptors originated from a girl aged 2-17 years with multiple sclerosis.

Worth noting for this clonotype: A much larger clone differs by one base, so this may be a read error. V gene TRBV28 combines with J gene TRBJ2-1; TRBD2 aligns across 10 bases. Germline CDR1 MDHEN, CDR2 SYDVKM. CDR3 length: 15 residues. The CDR3 coding sequence is TGTGCCGGCAGTTCCCCAGCGGGAGGGGGGAATGAGCAGTTCTTC. Translation gives CAGSSPAGGGNEQFF.

On this clonotype itself: A clone one base away is much larger, so this may be a read error. J is TRBJ2-1 and V is TRBV20-1; 8 nucleotides align to TRBD1. Germline-derived CDR1 and CDR2 are DFQATT and SNEGSKA (reference sequence). This CDR3 contains 16 residues. CDR3 protein: CSAPFGTGSSYNGQFF. The DNA for the CDR3 is TGCAGTGCCCCTTTTGGGACAGGTAGCTCCTACAATGGGCAGTTCTTC.

There are many counts of this clonotype. V usage is TRBV20-1 and J usage is TRBJ2-5; TRBD2 matches at 9 bases. J was trimmed by 2 bases and V by 6 bases; bases with no gene match: 4. The CDR3 loop spans 13 amino acids. Looked up from germline, CDR1 is DFQATT and CDR2 is SNEGSKA (reference sequence). The CDR3 bases are TGCAGTGCACCGACTAGCGGACAAGAGACCCAGTACTTC. Translated: CSAPTSGQETQYF.

This clonotype was recorded a few times. The chain recombines TRBV30 with TRBJ2-5; possibly TRBD1 for D (6 bases). Germline CDR1 and CDR2: GTSNPN and SVGIG (reference sequence). Trimming shortened V by 1 base and J by 1 base, and 13 bases separated the two germline ends. The CDR3 totals 15 residues. The CDR3 bases are TGTGCCTGGAGTGCCACAGGGACCCTCCAAGAGACCCAGTACTTC. It specifies CAWSATGTLQETQYF.

This clonotype was observed a single time. The chain joins TRBV18 to TRBJ2-1; 7 positions match TRBD1. Germline V gene lookup returns CDR1 KGHSH and CDR2 LQKENI. With V trimmed by 3 bases and J by 7 bases, 9 bases remained unmatched. The CDR3 extends over 15 amino acids. CDR3 DNA: TGTGCCAGCTCACCGGGGGCAGGGGGTGAGAATGAGCAGTTCTTC. Residues: CASSPGAGGENEQFF.

This clonotype was recorded a few times. The gene calls are TRBV20-1 and TRBJ2-3, with 7 bases lining up with TRBD1. Trimming took 1 base from V and 4 from J; bases not matched to a gene: 5. The CDR3 loop spans 14 amino acids. Per the germline V gene, CDR1 is DFQATT and CDR2 is SNEGSKA (reference sequence). The CDR3 here is CSARVRQGADTQYF. CDR3 coding DNA: TGCAGTGCTAGAGTTAGGCAGGGGGCAGATACGCAGTATTTT.

V gene TRBV7-3 combines with J gene TRBJ2-2, with D possibly being TRBD1 (6 bases). CDR3 size: 15 residues. Trimming stripped 4 bases from V and 2 bases from J, with 11 bases between. CDR1 and CDR2 (germline): SGHTA, FQGTGA. CDR3 sequence reads: CASSSGTYNTGELFF. CDR3 nucleotides: TGTGCCAGCAGCTCCGGGACATACAACACCGGGGAGCTGTTTTTT.

This clonotype was seen a handful of times. The V call is TRBV5-1, the J call TRBJ2-7; TRBD2 agrees at 9 bases. Losses at the gene ends were 2 bases for V and 7 bases for J; bases not matched to a gene: 13. The V gene's germline CDR1 is SGHRS and CDR2 YFSETQ. The length of the CDR3 is 16 residues. CDR3 sequence reads: CASSLQLLAGVKEQYF. The CDR3 nucleotides read TGCGCCAGCAGCTTACAACTGTTAGCGGGAGTCAAGGAGCAGTACTTC. The whole variable domain, filled in from reference TRBV5-1 and TRBJ2-7, reads KAGVTQTPRYLIKTRGQQVTLSCSPISGHRSVSWYQQTPGQGLQFLFEYFSETQRNKGNFPGRFSGRQFSNSRSEMNVSTLELGDSALYLCASSLQLLAGVKEQYFGPGTRLTVT.

Points on this clonotype: Germline is not matched at one junction end, which may reflect a read error. V gene TRBV29-1 combines with J gene TRBJ2-1; D is unresolved. There are 10 residues in the CDR3. Germline-derived CDR1 and CDR2 are SQVTM and ANQGSEA. The CDR3 loop reads CGVNLNEQFF. The DNA of the CDR3 is TGCGGCGTTAACCTCAATGAGCAGTTCTTC.

This clonotype was detected many times. The rearrangement links TRBV6-5 to TRBJ2-1; D is perhaps TRBD1 (6 bases). Looked up from germline, CDR1 is MNHEY and CDR2 is SVGAGI. V shed 6 bases and J shed 0 bases, with 15 bases lying between them. This CDR3 is 16 amino acids long. CDR3 region: CASSPGALLSYNEQFF. DNA for the CDR3: TGTGCCAGCAGCCCAGGGGCTCTCCTCTCCTACAATGAGCAGTTCTTC.

About this clonotype: A read error is the likely source, as a far larger clone sits one nucleotide away. The chain joins TRBV7-9 to TRBJ2-1, with 8 nucleotides matching TRBD2. Germline CDR1 is SEHNR and CDR2 is FQNEAQ (reference sequence). The CDR3 length is 14 residues. CDR3 nucleotides: TGTGCCAGCAACTTATCGGGAGGGTACAATGAGCAGTTCTTC. Amino acid sequence: CASNLSGGYNEQFF.

The chain uses TRBV12-3 or TRBV12-4 and TRBJ1-4; TRBD1 matches at 7 bases. J gave up 8 bases and V 6 bases, and 12 bases lay outside the gene matches. This CDR3 has 15 amino acids. The CDR3 sequence: CASRGNRGGMEKLFF. The CDR3 DNA reads TGTGCCAGCAGAGGCAACAGGGGCGGTATGGAAAAACTGTTTTTT.

This clonotype was seen ten or more times. The chain joins TRBV4-2 to TRBJ1-2; D ambiguous. Germline CDR1 is LGHNA and CDR2 is YNFKEQ. Between the trimmed V and J ends, which lost 0 bases and 8 bases, there was a span of 13 bases. CDR3 length: 14 amino acids. CDR3 in amino acids: CASSQDRSLWGYTF. The CDR3 DNA sequence: TGTGCCAGCAGCCAAGATCGGTCCCTCTGGGGCTACACCTTC.

This clonotype was detected once. The V call is TRBV5-1, the J call TRBJ2-1, with D unclear. The DNA end lines up better with TRBJ2-7; the J call may be wrong. The CDR3 contains 16 residues. Germline loops: CDR1 SGHRS, CDR2 YFSETQ. In DNA, the CDR3 is TGCGCCAGCAGCTTGGGGGGTGGGCGCCCCTACAATGAGCAGTACTTC. Its protein product is CASSLGGGRPYNEQYF.

The gene calls are TRBV6-5 and TRBJ2-1; D remains ambiguous. Germline V lookup: CDR1 MNHEY, CDR2 SVGAGI. Trimming stripped 4 bases from V and 0 bases from J, with 13 bases between. The CDR3 is 16 amino acids. The CDR3 DNA follows: TGTGCCAGCAGTTCCCGAGAGGCAGGCTCCTACAATGAGCAGTTCTTC. Translation gives CASSSREAGSYNEQFF.

The V and J genes are TRBV20-1 and TRBJ2-1; TRBD2 matches 8 bases. The CDR3 has 17 residues. CDR1 is DFQATT and CDR2 is SNEGSKA in the germline V gene (reference sequence). Trimming at V came to 0 bases and at J to 7 bases, leaving 14 bases not matched to a gene. CDR3: CSARDSSAGAGGNEQFF. CDR3 nucleotide sequence: TGCAGTGCTAGAGATTCCTCAGCGGGGGCGGGTGGGAATGAGCAGTTCTTC.

This clonotype was seen only once. Because the CDR3 is missing its conserved closing phenylalanine or tryptophan, this is likely a read error. The DNA is left out, because the CDR3 cannot be placed on it with certainty; the CDR3 is given as TCRdb lists it. The chain links TRBV29-1 to TRBJ2-1. The CDR3 has 13 amino acids, counting both end residues. Germline CDR1 SQVTM, CDR2 ANQGSEA. The CDR3 spells CSVGTDRGYTFGS.

Details on this clonotype: A read error may explain this, as a much larger clone is one base away. The chain joins TRBV10-2 to TRBJ2-3; possible D gene TRBD2, 6 bases. The CDR3 consists of 14 residues. Per the germline V gene, CDR1 is WSHSY and CDR2 is SAAADI. CDR3 in DNA: TGCGCCAGCAGTGAGTTCAGGACGGGAGATACGCGGTATTTT. This encodes CASSEFRTGDTRYF.

This chain links TRBV29-1 with TRBJ2-5; no reliable D call. The CDR3 length is 13 residues. V lost 2 bases and J 3 bases, leaving 10 bases between the germline ends. Germline values: CDR1 SQVTM, CDR2 ANQGSEA. The CDR3 loop reads CSVEPIQEETQYF. In DNA, the CDR3 is TGCAGCGTTGAACCTATTCAAGAAGAGACCCAGTACTTC.

This clonotype has ten or more counts. The rearrangement uses TRBV28 and TRBJ2-3, with D possibly called TRBD1 or TRBD2 (6 bases each). V was trimmed by 3 bases and J by 0 bases, leaving 10 bases between them. The CDR3 has 15 residues. In germline, CDR1 is MDHEN, CDR2 SYDVKM. The CDR3 sequence: CASSFRGLSTDTQYF. Written as DNA, the CDR3 is TGTGCCAGCAGTTTTCGGGGGCTCAGCACAGATACGCAGTATTTT.

This clonotype was seen only once. This chain links TRBV28 with TRBJ1-4; 7 nucleotides match TRBD1. V trimming: 6 bases; J trimming: 4 bases; junction bases outside the gene matches: 5. This CDR3 has 14 residues. The V gene's germline CDR1 is MDHEN and CDR2 SYDVKM. Written as DNA, the CDR3 is TGTGCCAGCAGATGGACAGGAATTAATGAAAAACTGTTTTTT. It codes for CASRWTGINEKLFF.

This clonotype has a count of ten or more. CDR3 sequence (DNA): TGCGCCAGCAGCCAAGCTGTGACTAGCGGCTCCTACGAGCAGTACTTC. Protein: CASSQAVTSGSYEQYF. The chain is built from TRBV4-1 and TRBJ2-7, with 9 bases identical to TRBD2. CDR3 length: 16 residues. CDR1 is MGHRA and CDR2 is YSYEKL in the germline V gene. After removal of 1 base from V and 0 bases from J, the junction contained 4 bases not matched to a gene.

This clonotype came up a few times. The V call is TRBV21-1, the J call TRBJ2-3; the DNA was not compared with TRBD1, the D call given in the table. TRBV21-1 is noted as a pseudogene. CDR3 length: 17 residues. This CDR3 reads CASRPRAKIHRADTQYF. As DNA, the CDR3 is TGTGCCAGCAGGCCCCGAGCAAAAATCCATCGCGCAGATACGCAGTATTTT.

The chain employs TRBV20-1 and TRBJ2-7; no firm D call. Germline V CDR1 and CDR2: DFQATT, SNEGSKA (reference sequence). The V and J ends lost 1 base and 2 bases respectively, with 12 bases between them. This CDR3 contains 14 residues. The DNA for the CDR3 is TGCAGTGCTAGAGTTGTCGGCACCACCTACGAGCAGTACTTC. Protein: CSARVVGTTYEQYF.